The 15 T cell receptor beta chains in this list originate from one sample, sequenced in a study of cytomegalovirus exposure and HLA in healthy donors. The PCR contained 60 Vbeta and 13 Jbeta primers. This table comes from immunoSEQ multiplex PCR, and its TCRdb copy is limited to in-frame clones, with some not included. The sample includes 65,000 to 85,000 clones, roughly 80% of them seen just once. The sample comprised PBMCs. The source of these receptors is a woman aged 50 to 60 in good health and CMV-seronegative.

Turning to this clone: The sample has other DNA sequences that encode this CDR3 too. The CDR3 here is CASNKMGGSLRNSPLHF. Here the CDR3 DNA reads TGTGCCAGCAATAAAATGGGGGGTAGTCTAAGAAATTCACCCCTCCACTTT. The chain has TRBV4-2 and TRBJ1-6, with a tentative D call TRBD1 (5 bases). CDR1 is LGHNA, CDR2 YNFKEQ, per germline. This CDR3 has 17 amino acids. Trimming took 7 bases from V and 7 from J, leaving 23 bases between them.

In regard to this clone: The same CDR3 arises from other DNA sequences in this sample as well. The chain is built from TRBV29-1 and TRBJ2-3, with TRBD2 matching 10 bases. The CDR3 covers 15 residues. With 3 bases clipped from V and 6 bases from J, the junction kept 9 bases outside the gene matches. CDR1 and CDR2 from the germline V gene are SQVTM and ANQGSEA. CDR3 in DNA: TGCAGCGTTGAGGAGGCTAGCGGGAGAAGGGATACGCAGTATTTT. This encodes CSVEEASGRRDTQYF.

The chain joins TRBV11-2 to TRBJ1-4; TRBD1 might be the D (6 bases). Between the trimmed V and J ends, which lost 4 bases and 0 bases, there was a span of 9 bases. CDR3 length: 15 amino acids. Germline V gene sequence: CDR1 SGHAT, CDR2 FQNNGV. CDR3: CASSSGQTTNEKLFF. The CDR3 coding sequence is TGTGCCAGCAGCTCTGGACAGACAACTAATGAAAAACTGTTTTTT. Based on the CDR3 plus reference TRBV11-2 and TRBJ1-4, the full variable domain is EAGVAQSPRYKIIEKRQSVAFWCNPISGHATLYWYQQILGQGPKLLIQFQNNGVVDDSQLPKDRFSAERLKGVDSTLKIQPAKLEDSAVYLCASSSGQTTNEKLFFGSGTQLSVL.

The chain links TRBV28 to TRBJ2-1, with TRBD1 matching 8 bases. Germline CDR1 reads MDHEN; CDR2 reads SYDVKM. V gave up 4 bases and J gave up 8 bases; unmatched junction bases: 13. The CDR3 is 16 residues long. CDR3 sequence (DNA): TGTGCCAGCAGTTCTTTCTCGGACAGGGCGGGCGATGAGCAGTTCTTC. This translates into CASSSFSDRAGDEQFF.

In DNA form, the CDR3 reads TGCAGCGTTTATCCCCAGGGGGCGGGCACCGGGGAGCTGTTTTTT. Amino acid sequence: CSVYPQGAGTGELFF. The rearrangement uses TRBV29-1 and TRBJ2-2, with 8 bases identical to TRBD1. The germline gives CDR1 SQVTM, CDR2 ANQGSEA. V shed 5 bases, J shed 4 bases, and the junction held 9 bases outside the gene matches. The length of the CDR3 is 15 residues.

The chain links TRBV18 to TRBJ2-7, with TRBD2 matching 11 bases. This CDR3 is built from 15 residues. V lost 4 bases and J lost 5; bases outside the gene matches: 7. Germline V gene sequence: CDR1 KGHSH, CDR2 LQKENI. The CDR3 reads CASSLLTSGSDEQYF. In DNA, the CDR3 is TGTGCCAGCTCACTACTAACTAGCGGGAGCGACGAGCAGTACTTC.

This sequence joins TRBV12-1 and TRBJ2-7; the D call TRBD1 from the table was never checked on the DNA. TRBV12-1 corresponds to a pseudogene. CDR3 length equals 16 residues. The CDR3, as DNA: TGTGCCAGCAGCTTTGCGCCTGCGACAGGTTCCTACGAGCAGTACTTC. Amino acids: CASSFAPATGSYEQYF.

The chain links TRBV19 to TRBJ1-2; the D gene is possibly TRBD1 (6 bases). V was cut by 3 bases and J by 5 bases, with 13 bases left in between. The CDR3 runs to 14 residues. CDR1 is LNHDA, CDR2 SQIVND, per germline (reference sequence). The CDR3 coding sequence is TGTGCCAGTAGTATGCACAGGGCGATGTATGGCTACACCTTC. Its protein product is CASSMHRAMYGYTF.

The genes are TRBV6-5 and TRBJ2-1; no reliable D call. Germline V gene data show CDR1 as MNHEY and CDR2 as SVGAGI. Trimming cost V 7 bases and J 0 bases, with 10 bases left between them. The CDR3 spans 14 residues. CDR3 coding DNA: TGTGCCAGCAAAAAAGCCCTCTCCTACAATGAGCAGTTCTTC. Its protein is CASKKALSYNEQFF.

In DNA form, the CDR3 reads TGCAGCGTTGGTTTGTCTAGCGGGAGGGCCGATACGCAGTATTTT. Translation gives CSVGLSSGRADTQYF. This chain uses TRBV29-1 with TRBJ2-3, with 12 positions matching TRBD2. The junction had 8 bases not matched to a gene; V was cut back by 4 bases and J by 6 bases. This CDR3 has 15 amino acids. Germline V gene sequence: CDR1 SQVTM, CDR2 ANQGSEA.

The gene calls are TRBV7-9 and TRBJ1-1, with TRBD1 matching 8 bases. V lost 2 bases to trimming and J lost 1 base; unmatched junction nucleotides: 3. CDR1 is SEHNR and CDR2 is FQNEAQ in the germline V gene (reference sequence). This CDR3 is built from 15 residues. CDR3 DNA sequence: TGTGCCAGCAGCTTAAACAGGGGGAGGAACACTGAAGCTTTCTTT. Amino acids: CASSLNRGRNTEAFF.

The chain employs TRBV5-6 and TRBJ2-5; D may be TRBD1 (6 bases). Germline assignment: CDR1 SGHDT and CDR2 YYEEEE. The CDR3 is 18 residues long. V was trimmed by 4 bases and J by 2 bases, leaving 24 bases between them. The CDR3 loop reads CASSTKQGFARRQETQYF. DNA of the CDR3: TGTGCCAGCAGCACGAAACAGGGTTTTGCAAGAAGGCAAGAGACCCAGTACTTC.

This clone was counted a single time. The chain carries TRBV9 and TRBJ1-1; 8 nucleotides line up with TRBD1. Germline V gene sequence: CDR1 SGDLS, CDR2 YYNGEE. The CDR3 covers 15 residues. Trimming cost V 2 bases and J 1 base; bases outside gene matches: 4. Here the CDR3 reads CASSVSDRGNTEAFF. The CDR3 DNA is TGTGCCAGCAGCGTCAGCGACAGGGGGAACACTGAAGCTTTCTTT.

In this sample, this clone turned up once. The rearrangement links TRBV5-1 to TRBJ2-2; D remains unclear. CDR3 length: 16 residues. CDR1 SGHRS and CDR2 YFSETQ come from the germline V gene. The V end lost 4 bases, the J end lost 4 bases, and 17 bases lay between the germline ends. The CDR3 spells CASSPKPLTSTGELFF. CDR3 DNA sequence: TGCGCCAGCAGCCCTAAGCCACTCACGAGCACCGGGGAGCTGTTTTTT.

The V call is TRBV15, the J call TRBJ2-1; 9 nucleotides agree with TRBD2. This CDR3 has 12 amino acids. Germline V CDR1 and CDR2: LNHNV, YYDKDF (reference sequence). The V gene end was trimmed by 8 bases and the J gene end by 7 bases; junction bases not matched to a gene: 3. The CDR3 loop is CATGAGGNEQFF. Written as DNA, the CDR3 is TGTGCCACCGGGGCGGGGGGGAATGAGCAGTTCTTC. The complete variable domain, with remaining parts taken from reference TRBV15 and TRBJ2-1, reads DAMVIQNPRYQVTQFGKPVTLSCSQTLNHNVMYWYQQKSSQAPKLLFHYYDKDFNNEADTPDNFQSRRPNTSFCFLDIRSPGLGDTAMYLCATGAGGNEQFFGPGTRLTVL.